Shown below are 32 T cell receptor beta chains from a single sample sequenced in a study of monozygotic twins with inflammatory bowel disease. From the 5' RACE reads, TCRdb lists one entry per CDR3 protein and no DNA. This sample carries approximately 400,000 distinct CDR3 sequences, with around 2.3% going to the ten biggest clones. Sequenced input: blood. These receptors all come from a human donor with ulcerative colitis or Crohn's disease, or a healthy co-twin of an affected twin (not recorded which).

CDR3 amino acids: CASSSGDVSNYGYTF. This chain joins TRBV5-1 and TRBJ1-2. This CDR3 comprises 15 residues. Germline values: CDR1 SGHRS, CDR2 YFSETQ.

Here the CDR3 reads CAWSVGSEAYGYTF. The chain recombines TRBV30 with TRBJ1-2. Germline values: CDR1 GTSNPN, CDR2 SVGIG (reference sequence). The CDR3 covers 14 residues. Using reference TRBV30 and TRBJ1-2 for the parts outside the CDR3, the full variable domain is SQTIHQWPATLVQPVGSPLSLECTVEGTSNPNLYWYRQAAGRGLQLLFYSVGIGQISSEVPQNLSASRPQDRQFILSSKKLLLSDSGFYLCAWSVGSEAYGYTFGSGTRLTVV.

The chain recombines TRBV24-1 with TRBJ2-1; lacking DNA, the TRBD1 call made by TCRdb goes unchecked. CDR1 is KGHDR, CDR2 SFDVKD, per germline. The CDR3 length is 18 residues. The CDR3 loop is CATSPGQGFPSSYNEQFF.

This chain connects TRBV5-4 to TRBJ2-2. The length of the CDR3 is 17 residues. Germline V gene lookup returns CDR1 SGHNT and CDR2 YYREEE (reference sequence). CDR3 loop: CASSLAGPLSNTGELFF. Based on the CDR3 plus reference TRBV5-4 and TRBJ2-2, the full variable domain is ETGVTQSPTHLIKTRGQQVTLRCSSQSGHNTVSWYQQALGQGPQFIFQYYREEENGRGNFPPRFSGLQFPNYSSELNVNALELDDSALYLCASSLAGPLSNTGELFFGEGSRLTVL.

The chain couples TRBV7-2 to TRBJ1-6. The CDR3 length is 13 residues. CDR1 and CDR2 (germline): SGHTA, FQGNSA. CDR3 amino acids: CASSLAGNSPLHF.

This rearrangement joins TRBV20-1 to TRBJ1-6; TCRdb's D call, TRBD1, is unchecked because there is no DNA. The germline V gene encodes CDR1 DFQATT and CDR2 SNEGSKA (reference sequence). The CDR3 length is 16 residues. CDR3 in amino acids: CSARGQGESYNSPLHF.

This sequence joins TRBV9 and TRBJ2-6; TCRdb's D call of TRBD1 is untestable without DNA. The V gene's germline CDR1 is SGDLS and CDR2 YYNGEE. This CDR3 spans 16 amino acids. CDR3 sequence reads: CASSVAGGSGANVLTF. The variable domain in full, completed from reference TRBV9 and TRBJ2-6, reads DSGVTQTPKHLITATGQRVTLRCSPRSGDLSVYWYQQSLDQGLQFLIQYYNGEERAKGNILERFSAQQFPDLHSELNLSSLELGDSALYFCASSVAGGSGANVLTFGAGSRLTVL.

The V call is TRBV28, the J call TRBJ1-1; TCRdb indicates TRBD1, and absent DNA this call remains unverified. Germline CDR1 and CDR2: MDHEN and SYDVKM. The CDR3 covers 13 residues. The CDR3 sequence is CASRPGSYTEAFF.

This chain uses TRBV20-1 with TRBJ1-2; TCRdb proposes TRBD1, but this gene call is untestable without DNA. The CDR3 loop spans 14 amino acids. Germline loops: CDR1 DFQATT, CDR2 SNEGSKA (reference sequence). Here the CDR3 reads CSARRTGPNGLRTF.

The chain's CDR3 is CASRPAGNDEKLFF. The chain uses TRBV27 and TRBJ1-4. Germline assignment: CDR1 MNHEY and CDR2 SMNVEV (reference sequence). This CDR3 comprises 14 residues.

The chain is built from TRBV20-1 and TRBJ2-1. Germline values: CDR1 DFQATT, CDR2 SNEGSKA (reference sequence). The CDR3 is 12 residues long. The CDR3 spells CSAEGLQDEQFF.

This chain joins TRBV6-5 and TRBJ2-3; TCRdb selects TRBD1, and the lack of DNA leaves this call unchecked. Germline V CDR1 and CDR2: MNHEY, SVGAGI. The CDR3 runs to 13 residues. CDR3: CASFGGRTDTQYF.

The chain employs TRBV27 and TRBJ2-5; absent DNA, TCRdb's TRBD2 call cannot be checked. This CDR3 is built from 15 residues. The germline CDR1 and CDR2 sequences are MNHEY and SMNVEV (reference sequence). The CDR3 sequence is CASSTPGIGEETQYF.

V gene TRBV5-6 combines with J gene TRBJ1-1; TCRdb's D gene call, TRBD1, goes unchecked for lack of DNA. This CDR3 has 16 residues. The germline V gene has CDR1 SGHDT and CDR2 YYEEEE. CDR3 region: CASSGRSRGSGTEAFF.

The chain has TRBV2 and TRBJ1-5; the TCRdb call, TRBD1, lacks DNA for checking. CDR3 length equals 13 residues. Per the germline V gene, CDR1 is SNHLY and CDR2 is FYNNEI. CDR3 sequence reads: CASSVGPNQPQHF.

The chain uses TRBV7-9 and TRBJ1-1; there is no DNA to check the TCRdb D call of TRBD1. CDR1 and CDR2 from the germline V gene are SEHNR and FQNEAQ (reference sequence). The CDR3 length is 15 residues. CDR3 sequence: CASSWRDRGGTEAFF.

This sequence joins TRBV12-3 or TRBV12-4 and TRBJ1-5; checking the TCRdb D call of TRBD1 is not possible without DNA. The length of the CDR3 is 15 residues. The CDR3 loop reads CASSSQGLYDQPQHF.

The CDR3 spells CASSSLTDRMNTEAFF. The chain employs TRBV27 and TRBJ1-1; there is no DNA to check the TCRdb D call of TRBD1. Per the germline V gene, CDR1 is MNHEY and CDR2 is SMNVEV (reference sequence). The CDR3 is 16 residues long.

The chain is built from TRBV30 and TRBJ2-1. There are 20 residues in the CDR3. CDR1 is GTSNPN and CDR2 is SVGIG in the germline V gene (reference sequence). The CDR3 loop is CAWSVRPKLSTTKKYNEQFF.

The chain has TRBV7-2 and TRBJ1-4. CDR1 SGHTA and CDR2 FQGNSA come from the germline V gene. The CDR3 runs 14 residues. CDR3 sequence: CASSSLDSRRVLFF. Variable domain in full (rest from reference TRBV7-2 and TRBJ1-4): GAGVSQSPSNKVTEKGKDVELRCDPISGHTALYWYRQSLGQGLEFLIYFQGNSAPDKSGLPSDRFSAERTGGSVSTLTIQRTQQEDSAVYLCASSSLDSRRVLFFGSGTQLSVL.

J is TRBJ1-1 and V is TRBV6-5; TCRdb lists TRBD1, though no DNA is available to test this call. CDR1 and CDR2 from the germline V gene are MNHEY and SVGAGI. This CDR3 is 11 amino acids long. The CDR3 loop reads CASRGTYEAFF.

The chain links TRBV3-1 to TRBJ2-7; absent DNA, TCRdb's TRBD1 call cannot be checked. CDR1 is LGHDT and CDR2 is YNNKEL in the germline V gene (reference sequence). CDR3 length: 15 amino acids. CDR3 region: CASSQEPGGGYEQYF.

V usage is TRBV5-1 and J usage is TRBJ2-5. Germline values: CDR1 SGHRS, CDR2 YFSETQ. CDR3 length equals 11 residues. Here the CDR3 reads CASMYQETQYF.

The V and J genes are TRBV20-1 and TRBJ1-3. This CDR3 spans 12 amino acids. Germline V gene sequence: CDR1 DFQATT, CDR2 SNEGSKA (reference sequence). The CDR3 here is CSARATGNTIYF.

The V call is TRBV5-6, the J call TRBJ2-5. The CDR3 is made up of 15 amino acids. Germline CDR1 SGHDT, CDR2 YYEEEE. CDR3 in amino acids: CASSWGRSDRRGQYF.

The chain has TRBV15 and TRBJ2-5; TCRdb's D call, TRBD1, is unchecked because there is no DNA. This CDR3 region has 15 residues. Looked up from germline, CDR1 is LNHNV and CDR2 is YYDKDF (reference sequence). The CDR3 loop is CATSTPGQGQETQYF.

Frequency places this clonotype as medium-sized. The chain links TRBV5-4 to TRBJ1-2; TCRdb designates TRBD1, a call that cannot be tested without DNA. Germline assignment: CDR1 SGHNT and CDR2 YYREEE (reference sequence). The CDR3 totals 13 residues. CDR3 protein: CASRRDRDYGYTF.

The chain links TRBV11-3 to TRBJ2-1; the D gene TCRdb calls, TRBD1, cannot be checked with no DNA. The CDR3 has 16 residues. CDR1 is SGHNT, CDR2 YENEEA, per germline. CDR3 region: CAGSQTGGASYNEQFF.

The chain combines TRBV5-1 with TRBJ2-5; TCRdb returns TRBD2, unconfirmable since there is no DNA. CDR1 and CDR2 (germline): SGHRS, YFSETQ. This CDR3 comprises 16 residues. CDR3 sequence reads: CASSSLAGLREETQYF.

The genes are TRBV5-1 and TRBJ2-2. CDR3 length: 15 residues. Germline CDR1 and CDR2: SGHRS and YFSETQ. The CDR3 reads CASSSWGANTGELFF.

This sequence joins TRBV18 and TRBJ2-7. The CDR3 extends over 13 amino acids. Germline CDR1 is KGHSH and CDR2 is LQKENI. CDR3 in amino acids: CASSEQPTYEQYF.

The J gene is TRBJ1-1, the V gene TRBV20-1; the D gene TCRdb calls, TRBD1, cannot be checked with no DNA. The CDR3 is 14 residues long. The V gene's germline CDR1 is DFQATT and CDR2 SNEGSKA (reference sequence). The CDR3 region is CSARLNRRPTEAFF.